The following is a T cell receptor beta chain sequence with its context. Under the authors' procedure: Estimated nucleated cell counts came from reference gene primer amplification. Sequencing was performed with immunoSEQ multiplex PCR; in TCRdb, only in-frame clones are kept and a portion is missing. That table supplies the V and J calls and clone size; D and trimming were determined from the DNA. The sample consists of about 75,000 clones, 88% of them appearing once. In germline, CDR1 is SGHNT, CDR2 YYREEE (reference sequence). The J segment lost 2 bases and the V segment lost 4 bases, leaving 6 bases of the junction unmatched. This CDR3 has 15 residues. This specimen comes from a study of blood T cell repertoires in COVID-19.

The rearrangement uses TRBV5-4 and TRBJ2-7, with 10 bases identical to TRBD1. The receptor was isolated from a human donor in a cohort sampled during active COVID-19. The specimen was peripheral blood. The chain's CDR3 is CASSPGQGGPYEQYF. The CDR3 nucleotides are TGTGCCAGCAGCCCAGGACAGGGGGGGCCCTACGAGCAGTACTTC.